Listed here are 25 T cell receptor beta chains from one sample, sequenced in a study of shared clonotypes between healthy human individuals. The protocol was immunoSEQ multiplex PCR, while the TCRdb copy is restricted to in-frame clones and leaves out a portion. The sample lists roughly 300,000 clones, 70% to 75% occurring once. The sample comprised memory CD4+ T cells sorted from blood. The subset denotes: CD45RA-negative fraction. Every receptor here comes from a man younger than 40 in good health.

This clone has a count of ten or more. The genes are TRBV28 and TRBJ1-2, with D tentatively TRBD1 (5 bases). The CDR3 totals 17 residues. CDR1 and CDR2 from the germline V gene are MDHEN and SYDVKM. V dropped 1 base and J dropped 8 bases, with 23 bases sitting between them. CDR3 amino acids: CASSLSDASGARTGYTF. Written as DNA, the CDR3 is TGTGCCAGCAGTTTATCCGATGCCTCCGGGGCCAGGACGGGCTACACCTTC.

V gene TRBV11-3 combines with J gene TRBJ2-3; D uncertain. In germline, CDR1 is SGHNT, CDR2 YENEEA. Trimming removed 0 bases from V and 0 bases from J, with 7 bases in between. The CDR3 totals 15 residues. This CDR3 reads CASSLDGASTDTQYF. DNA of the CDR3: TGTGCCAGCAGCTTAGATGGAGCTAGCACAGATACGCAGTATTTT.

This chain uses TRBV6-4 with TRBJ2-2; D uncertain. The CDR3 is made up of 13 amino acids. Germline V gene lookup returns CDR1 MRHNA and CDR2 SNTAGT. Trimming stripped 5 bases from V and 7 bases from J, with 11 bases between. In DNA form, the CDR3 reads TGTGCCAGCAGTCGACTTGATGGCGGGGAGCTGTTTTTT. This codes for CASSRLDGGELFF.

The chain has TRBV28 and TRBJ2-5, with 7 bases matching TRBD2. CDR1 MDHEN and CDR2 SYDVKM come from the germline V gene. Unmatched junction bases numbered 9, after V lost 3 bases and J lost 5 bases. CDR3 length: 15 amino acids. The CDR3 bases are TGTGCCAGCAGTTTTATATCGGGAGGTCGGGAGACCCAGTACTTC. It is translated as CASSFISGGRETQYF. Combining the CDR3 with reference TRBV28 and TRBJ2-5 gives the whole variable domain DVKVTQSSRYLVKRTGEKVFLECVQDMDHENMFWYRQDPGLGLRLIYFSYDVKMKEKGDIPEGYSVSREKKERFSLILESASTNQTSMYLCASSFISGGRETQYFGPGTRLLVL.

Here the CDR3 reads CASSGRGWTEAFF. Here the CDR3 DNA reads TGTGCCAGCAGTGGAAGAGGGTGGACTGAAGCTTTCTTT. The J gene is TRBJ1-1, the V gene TRBV6-1, with unresolved D. This CDR3 contains 13 residues. V dropped 4 bases and J dropped 5 bases, with 11 bases sitting between them. CDR1 is MNHNS and CDR2 is SASEGT in the germline V gene.

The CDR3: CASSLDTGANVLTF. CDR3 coding DNA: TGCGCCAGCAGCTTGGACACTGGGGCCAACGTCCTGACTTTC. V gene TRBV5-1 combines with J gene TRBJ2-6; D unresolved. The CDR3 consists of 14 residues. The germline gives CDR1 SGHRS, CDR2 YFSETQ. Between the trimmed V and J ends, which lost 0 bases and 2 bases, there was a span of 3 bases.

The CDR3 DNA follows: TGTGCCAGCAGCTCGTCGGGTAACTATGGCTACACCTTC. Translated: CASSSSGNYGYTF. V usage is TRBV5-6 and J usage is TRBJ1-2; D unresolved. The length of the CDR3 is 13 residues. Trimming removed 3 bases at V and 1 base at J, with 7 bases between. CDR1 and CDR2 (germline): SGHDT, YYEEEE.

This clone has only a few counts. CDR3 residues: CASSQPGTGLTYEQYF. The CDR3, as DNA: TGTGCCAGTAGTCAGCCCGGGACAGGGTTGACCTACGAGCAGTACTTC. The chain has TRBV19 and TRBJ2-7; 9 nucleotides agree with TRBD1. The CDR3 runs to 16 residues. Trimming removed 5 bases from V and 2 bases from J; junction bases left unmatched: 10. From germline, CDR1 is LNHDA and CDR2 SQIVND (reference sequence).

The chain recombines TRBV6-5 with TRBJ1-5, with D possibly matching TRBD1 (5 bases). V lost 6 bases and J 12 bases, leaving 12 bases between the germline ends. This CDR3 region has 11 residues. Germline CDR1 is MNHEY and CDR2 is SVGAGI. Here the CDR3 reads CASRGPARQHF. In nucleotides, the CDR3 is TGTGCCAGCAGGGGACCAGCACGCCAGCATTTT.

The rearrangement links TRBV28 to TRBJ1-5; no reliable D call. Trimming took 8 bases from V and 8 from J, leaving 19 bases between them. The V gene's germline CDR1 is MDHEN and CDR2 SYDVKM. The CDR3 runs 14 residues. The CDR3 DNA follows: TGTGCCAGCTTTACCCCTGCGAGGGAAGAGCCCCAGCATTTT. This encodes CASFTPAREEPQHF.

The chain couples TRBV5-1 to TRBJ2-2; 7 bases agree with TRBD2. Germline loops: CDR1 SGHRS, CDR2 YFSETQ. There are 16 residues in the CDR3. V lost 1 base, J lost 1 base, and 4 bases stayed unmatched. The CDR3 DNA follows: TGCGCCAGCAGCTTGTTGTTAGCGGGGAACACCGGGGAGCTGTTTTTT. As protein: CASSLLLAGNTGELFF.

This clone showed up just a few times. The chain is built from TRBV10-3 and TRBJ2-2, with 9 bases fitting TRBD2. Germline V CDR1 and CDR2: ENHRY, SYGVKD. Germline trimming cut 4 bases from V and 3 bases from J; bases unmatched to any gene: 6. This CDR3 has 16 amino acids. The CDR3 here is CAISASSGIYTGELFF. CDR3 in DNA: TGTGCCATCAGTGCGTCTAGCGGGATCTACACCGGGGAGCTGTTTTTT.

The chain recombines TRBV6-5 with TRBJ2-2; D perhaps matches TRBD2 (5 bases). V was clipped by 7 bases and J by 6 bases, with 15 bases between them. The CDR3 totals 14 residues. Germline V gives CDR1 MNHEY, CDR2 SVGAGI. CDR3 nucleotides: TGTGCCAGCAACGGGAACAGTATTCCCGGGGAGCTGTTTTTT. It yields the protein CASNGNSIPGELFF.

The chain joins TRBV5-4 to TRBJ2-6; 15 bases agree with TRBD2. Per germline, CDR1 SGHNT and CDR2 YYREEE (reference sequence). This CDR3 spans 19 amino acids. The J segment lost 0 bases and the V segment lost 2 bases, leaving 3 bases of the junction unmatched. Written as DNA, the CDR3 is TGTGCCAGCAGCTTAGGACTAGCGGGAGGGATCTCTGGGGCCAACGTCCTGACTTTC. The encoded protein is CASSLGLAGGISGANVLTF. The complete variable domain, with remaining parts taken from reference TRBV5-4 and TRBJ2-6, reads ETGVTQSPTHLIKTRGQQVTLRCSSQSGHNTVSWYQQALGQGPQFIFQYYREEENGRGNFPPRFSGLQFPNYSSELNVNALELDDSALYLCASSLGLAGGISGANVLTFGAGSRLTVL.

This clone turned up a few times. J is TRBJ2-7 and V is TRBV6-1; no firm D call. The V and J ends lost 3 bases and 6 bases respectively, with 15 bases between them. Germline V CDR1 and CDR2: MNHNS, SASEGT. The CDR3 is 14 amino acids. The DNA for the CDR3 is TGTGCCAGCAGTGATGCTGGCTTGCTGGGCGAGCAGTACTTC. This translates into CASSDAGLLGEQYF.

The chain has TRBV7-9 and TRBJ2-3, with D perhaps TRBD1 or TRBD2 (5 bases each). The length of the CDR3 is 15 residues. Germline values: CDR1 SEHNR, CDR2 FQNEAQ (reference sequence). Trimming cost V 4 bases and J 4 bases, with 15 bases left between them. The DNA of the CDR3 is TGTGCCAGCAGCTCCGGGACCCCCGGCGCAGATACGCAGTATTTT. Amino acid sequence: CASSSGTPGADTQYF. The full variable domain, its missing parts supplied by reference TRBV7-9 and TRBJ2-3, is DTGVSQNPRHKITKRGQNVTFRCDPISEHNRLYWYRQTLGQGPEFLTYFQNEAQLEKSRLLSDRFSAERPKGSFSTLEIQRTEQGDSAMYLCASSSGTPGADTQYFGPGTRLTVL.

This chain connects TRBV27 to TRBJ1-4; D uncertain. V was shortened by 6 bases and J by 5 bases, with 4 bases between the two germline ends. CDR1 is MNHEY and CDR2 is SMNVEV in the germline V gene (reference sequence). There are 11 residues in the CDR3. CDR3 amino acids: CASRLNEKLFF. Written as DNA, the CDR3 is TGTGCCAGCAGACTCAATGAAAAACTGTTTTTT.

In its sample, this clone was seen a few times. CDR3 region: CASSVGSLGRNEQFF. The CDR3, as DNA: TGTGCCAGCAGCGTAGGGTCTCTGGGGCGGAATGAGCAGTTCTTC. V usage is TRBV9 and J usage is TRBJ2-1, with D possibly being TRBD1 (5 bases). The germline V and J ends were trimmed by 0 bases and 7 bases, with 14 bases remaining between them. In germline, CDR1 is SGDLS, CDR2 YYNGEE. The CDR3 has 15 amino acids.

This rearrangement joins TRBV7-2 to TRBJ2-7; D tentatively fits TRBD1 or TRBD2 (5 bases each). This CDR3 has 14 amino acids. Per germline, CDR1 SGHTA and CDR2 FQGNSA. Trimming pared 6 bases from V and 6 bases from J, leaving 18 bases between. The CDR3 spells CASSGAGTNREQYF. DNA of the CDR3: TGTGCCAGCAGTGGGGCAGGGACGAATCGCGAGCAGTACTTC.

The chain couples TRBV19 to TRBJ2-2; D perhaps matches TRBD2 (5 bases). Germline V gene sequence: CDR1 LNHDA, CDR2 SQIVND (reference sequence). The CDR3 spans 16 residues. With 6 bases removed from V and 6 bases from J, the gap between germline ends came to 20 bases. CDR3 sequence: CASSSRGRTDSGELFF. CDR3 DNA: TGTGCCAGTAGCAGCCGAGGGAGAACCGATTCCGGGGAGCTGTTTTTT.

This chain links TRBV5-1 with TRBJ2-1, with D unclear. V lost 3 bases and J 6 bases, leaving 13 bases between the germline ends. The CDR3 contains 14 residues. CDR1 and CDR2 from the germline V gene are SGHRS and YFSETQ. CDR3 DNA sequence: TGCGCCAGCAGCTATCAGGTAAAAGGCAATGAGCAGTTCTTC. Translated: CASSYQVKGNEQFF.

This clone was seen at least ten times. Distinct nucleotide sequences in the sample also encode this CDR3. V usage is TRBV5-5 and J usage is TRBJ1-1; weak D call: TRBD1 (6 bases). The CDR3 is made up of 12 amino acids. CDR1 is SGHKS and CDR2 is YYEKEE in the germline V gene (reference sequence). V lost 0 bases and J lost 9, with 9 bases in between. CDR3 in DNA: TGTGCCAGCAGCTTGGGTCAGGGGAAAGCTTTCTTT. Translation: CASSLGQGKAFF.

This clone was seen a single time. The gene calls are TRBV19 and TRBJ2-1; D remains ambiguous. The germline V gene encodes CDR1 LNHDA and CDR2 SQIVND (reference sequence). There are 13 residues in the CDR3. The ends were cut back, 4 bases at V and 1 base at J, with 5 bases in the middle. The CDR3 region is CASSRDSYNEQFF. In nucleotides, the CDR3 is TGTGCCAGTAGTAGGGATTCCTACAATGAGCAGTTCTTC.

The CDR3 region is CASSSPGNEQFF. CDR3 DNA sequence: TGTGCCAGCAGTTCCCCTGGCAATGAGCAGTTCTTC. The J gene is TRBJ2-1, the V gene TRBV28; D is undetermined. Trimming removed 4 bases from V and 6 bases from J, with 7 bases in between. There are 12 residues in the CDR3. Germline values: CDR1 MDHEN, CDR2 SYDVKM.

The chain recombines TRBV2 with TRBJ2-5; D call uncertain. V gave up 4 bases and J gave up 5 bases, with 11 bases separating them. CDR1 and CDR2 from the germline V gene are SNHLY and FYNNEI. The CDR3 sequence is 13 residues long. The DNA for the CDR3 is TGTGCCAGCAGTGTAGGTGGTACCGAGACCCAGTACTTC. Its protein product is CASSVGGTETQYF.